These 28 T cell receptor beta chains share one sample of origin, sequenced in a study of cytomegalovirus exposure and HLA in healthy donors. PCR involved 60 Vbeta and 13 Jbeta primers. Clones were read by immunoSEQ multiplex PCR, and TCRdb kept only the in-frame ones, dropping some. The sample consists of 150,000 to 200,000 clones, about 75% of them appearing once. Sequenced input: PBMCs. All receptors derive from a man aged 45-60 years in good health and CMV-seropositive.

The chain links TRBV5-8 to TRBJ1-5; D is possibly TRBD1 (5 bases). The V gene's germline CDR1 is SGHTS and CDR2 YDEGEE. The CDR3 consists of 14 residues. With 1 base removed from V and 6 bases from J, the gap between germline ends came to 11 bases. The CDR3, as DNA: TGTGCCAGCAGCTTGTTCCAGGGCTCTCAGCCCCAGCATTTT. Its translation: CASSLFQGSQPQHF. Supplemented by reference TRBV5-8 and TRBJ1-5, the full variable domain reads EAGVTQSPTHLIKTRGQQATLRCSPISGHTSVYWYQQALGLGLQFLLWYDEGEERNRGNFPPRFSGRQFPNYSSELNVNALELEDSALYLCASSLFQGSQPQHFGDGTRLSIL.

This clone has more than one count but fewer than ten. The chain carries TRBV5-1 and TRBJ2-3; D is possibly TRBD1 (6 bases). Trimming stripped 0 bases from V and 5 bases from J, with 13 bases between. Per germline, CDR1 SGHRS and CDR2 YFSETQ. The CDR3 has 15 residues. CDR3 DNA: TGCGCCAGCAGCTTGGGGGCAGGGGTTCAAGATACGCAGTATTTT. This gives the protein CASSLGAGVQDTQYF.

The V call is TRBV18, the J call TRBJ1-1; perhaps TRBD1 as D (5 bases). This CDR3 contains 13 residues. Trimming removed 1 base from V and 7 bases from J, with 10 bases in between. Germline values: CDR1 KGHSH, CDR2 LQKENI. The CDR3 region has the DNA TGTGCCAGCTCACCACGACAGCCCCATGAAGCTTTCTTT. Translation: CASSPRQPHEAFF.

The V gene is TRBV6-4, the J gene TRBJ2-2, with D perhaps matching TRBD1 (5 bases). Germline CDR1 and CDR2: MRHNA and SNTAGT. The CDR3 is made up of 13 amino acids. The ends were cut back, 6 bases at V and 1 base at J, with 6 bases in the middle. The CDR3 region is CASRTGNTGELFF. CDR3 coding DNA: TGTGCCAGCAGAACAGGGAACACCGGGGAGCTGTTTTTT.

The CDR3 loop is CASSPTSGGAAEQFF. CDR3 coding DNA: TGTGCCAGCTCACCGACTAGCGGGGGGGCCGCTGAGCAGTTCTTC. V is TRBV18 and J is TRBJ2-1; 14 nucleotides line up with TRBD2. V was pared by 3 bases and J by 9 bases, with 4 bases of the junction left unmatched. Per germline, CDR1 KGHSH and CDR2 LQKENI. This CDR3 comprises 15 residues.

The chain employs TRBV2 and TRBJ1-3, with D tentatively TRBD1 (6 bases). Trimming removed 8 bases at V and 0 bases at J, with 20 bases between. CDR3 length: 17 amino acids. Germline lookup yields CDR1 SNHLY and CDR2 FYNNEI. The CDR3 DNA reads as TGTGCCAGCCGCCAGGGGAGGGGACCGTTCTCTGGAAACACCATATATTTT. It is translated as CASRQGRGPFSGNTIYF.

The chain links TRBV7-9 to TRBJ2-3, with a weak D call TRBD2 (6 bases). The germline V gene encodes CDR1 SEHNR and CDR2 FQNEAQ (reference sequence). This CDR3 is built from 14 residues. V was cut by 5 bases and J by 1 base, with 10 bases left in between. The CDR3 loop is CASSPWGGTDTQYF. The CDR3 coding sequence is TGTGCCAGCAGCCCGTGGGGGGGCACAGATACGCAGTATTTT. The variable domain in full, completed from reference TRBV7-9 and TRBJ2-3, reads DTGVSQNPRHKITKRGQNVTFRCDPISEHNRLYWYRQTLGQGPEFLTYFQNEAQLEKSRLLSDRFSAERPKGSFSTLEIQRTEQGDSAMYLCASSPWGGTDTQYFGPGTRLTVL.

CDR3 nucleotide sequence: TGCAGCGTCAGGGGCTCCTACAATGAGCAGTTCTTC. Amino acid sequence: CSVRGSYNEQFF. V usage is TRBV29-1 and J usage is TRBJ2-1; D possibly corresponds to TRBD1 (6 bases). Trimming removed 6 bases from V and 0 bases from J, with 6 bases in between. Per the germline V gene, CDR1 is SQVTM and CDR2 is ANQGSEA. This CDR3 is built from 12 residues.

This rearrangement joins TRBV6-6 to TRBJ1-5, with D perhaps matching TRBD1 (5 bases). This CDR3 is 13 amino acids long. V was trimmed by 7 bases and J by 9 bases, leaving 16 bases between them. Germline lookup yields CDR1 MNHNY and CDR2 SVGAGI (reference sequence). The CDR3 loop is CASNQGSRRPQHF. CDR3 DNA: TGTGCCAGCAACCAGGGCTCGCGGAGGCCCCAGCATTTT.

About this clone: The same CDR3 is also encoded by other DNA sequences in this sample. The chain is built from TRBV5-1 and TRBJ2-1, with TRBD2 matching 11 bases. V dropped 4 bases and J dropped 3; count of bases not matched to a gene: 3. CDR3 length: 15 residues. Germline V gene data show CDR1 as SGHRS and CDR2 as YFSETQ. This chain's CDR3 is CASSLLAGGYNEQFF. Here the CDR3 DNA reads TGCGCCAGCAGCCTCCTAGCGGGGGGCTACAATGAGCAGTTCTTC.

CDR3 bases: TGTGCCAGCAGCTCCTACCGGGCTAGCGGGGGGGCCGGGAAGACCCAGTACTTC. Translated, it gives CASSSYRASGGAGKTQYF. The chain employs TRBV7-8 and TRBJ2-5, with 12 nucleotides matching TRBD2. The germline V gene encodes CDR1 SGHVS and CDR2 FQNEAQ. The CDR3 is made up of 18 amino acids. J gave up 6 bases and V 4 bases, and 15 bases lay outside the gene matches.

The genes are TRBV5-1 and TRBJ1-3; D uncertain. There are 11 residues in the CDR3. CDR1 SGHRS and CDR2 YFSETQ come from the germline V gene. Trimming stripped 4 bases from V and 7 bases from J, with 6 bases between. This chain's CDR3 is CASSDANTIYF. CDR3 nucleotide sequence: TGCGCCAGCAGCGATGCGAACACCATATATTTT.

The chain employs TRBV18 and TRBJ1-1, with 7 bases lining up with TRBD1. V was pared by 2 bases and J by 4 bases, with 4 bases of the junction left unmatched. Germline values: CDR1 KGHSH, CDR2 LQKENI. The CDR3 has 14 amino acids. CDR3 sequence reads: CASSPKGAPTEAFF. Here the CDR3 DNA reads TGTGCCAGCTCACCAAAGGGGGCCCCCACTGAAGCTTTCTTT. The full variable domain, in which reference TRBV18 and TRBJ1-1 provide the parts outside the CDR3, is NAGVMQNPRHLVRRRGQEARLRCSPMKGHSHVYWYRQLPEEGLKFMVYLQKENIIDESGMPKERFSAEFPKEGPSILRIQQVVRGDSAAYFCASSPKGAPTEAFFGQGTRLTVV.

The CDR3 loop is CASSLEVRGGQETQYF. The CDR3 DNA reads TGTGCCAGCAGCTTGGAGGTGCGGGGGGGCCAGGAGACCCAGTACTTC. The gene calls are TRBV5-4 and TRBJ2-5, with 9 bases identical to TRBD2. V dropped 0 bases and J dropped 5; count of bases not matched to a gene: 8. The germline V gene encodes CDR1 SGHNT and CDR2 YYREEE (reference sequence). CDR3 length: 16 residues.

This chain joins TRBV2 and TRBJ1-6; D might be TRBD1 (6 bases). V gave up 5 bases and J gave up 5 bases, with 10 bases separating them. The CDR3 covers 14 residues. The germline CDR1 and CDR2 sequences are SNHLY and FYNNEI. Here the CDR3 DNA reads TGTGCCAGCAGTCCGGACAGCGATAATTCACCCCTCCACTTT. Protein product: CASSPDSDNSPLHF.

This chain connects TRBV2 to TRBJ1-3; D perhaps matches TRBD1 (6 bases). V shed 6 bases and J shed 0 bases, with 15 bases lying between them. In germline, CDR1 is SNHLY, CDR2 FYNNEI. The CDR3 length is 16 residues. The CDR3 is CASSARGQVSGNTIYF. The CDR3 DNA sequence: TGTGCCAGCAGCGCCAGGGGCCAAGTCTCTGGAAACACCATATATTTT. Looking up the rest from reference TRBV2 and TRBJ1-3 gives the full variable domain: EPEVTQTPSHQVTQMGQEVILRCVPISNHLYFYWYRQILGQKVEFLVSFYNNEISEKSEIFDDQFSVERPDGSNFTLKIRSTKLEDSAMYFCASSARGQVSGNTIYFGEGSWLTVV.

The V and J genes are TRBV5-5 and TRBJ1-2; the match to TRBD1 covers 7 bases. The germline gives CDR1 SGHKS, CDR2 YYEKEE (reference sequence). The CDR3 is 13 amino acids. V lost 4 bases to trimming and J lost 9 bases; unmatched junction nucleotides: 9. The chain's CDR3 is CASSPGQTKSYTF. In DNA form, the CDR3 reads TGTGCCAGCAGCCCGGGACAGACTAAGAGCTACACCTTC.

The rearrangement joins TRBV7-9 to TRBJ2-1; D not resolved. Deletions cut 10 bases from V and 8 bases from J, with 15 bases between. The CDR3 loop spans 12 amino acids. Germline V gives CDR1 SEHNR, CDR2 FQNEAQ (reference sequence). In DNA, the CDR3 is TGTGCCACCCAGGTTCCAATCCATGAGCAGTTCTTC. It codes for CATQVPIHEQFF.

This chain joins TRBV11-3 and TRBJ1-1; no clear D gene. The CDR3 is 14 residues long. Trimming stripped 1 base from V and 7 bases from J, with 13 bases between. Germline CDR1 and CDR2: SGHNT and YENEEA. CDR3 DNA: TGTGCCAGCAGCTTAGGGGGAGGAGCCGGTGAAGCTTTCTTT. Its protein is CASSLGGGAGEAFF.

The rearrangement links TRBV28 to TRBJ1-4; D gene uncertain. Between the trimmed V and J ends, which lost 7 bases and 1 base, there was a span of 10 bases. There are 14 residues in the CDR3. Germline V lookup: CDR1 MDHEN, CDR2 SYDVKM. The CDR3 DNA sequence: TGTGCCAGCACCCAGATTGAAACTAATGAAAAACTGTTTTTT. Residues: CASTQIETNEKLFF.

The chain uses TRBV4-1 and TRBJ2-3; 11 bases fit TRBD2. This CDR3 spans 16 amino acids. The germline V gene encodes CDR1 MGHRA and CDR2 YSYEKL. V gave up 1 base and J gave up 5 bases; unmatched junction bases: 5. In nucleotides, the CDR3 is TGCGCCAGCAGCCAAGGTTGGCTAGCGGGAGGAGATACGCAGTATTTT. Protein sequence: CASSQGWLAGGDTQYF.

The chain combines TRBV4-1 with TRBJ2-4; tentative D call: TRBD1 (5 bases). This CDR3 is 16 amino acids long. Germline lookup yields CDR1 MGHRA and CDR2 YSYEKL. V lost 0 bases, J lost 0 bases, and 9 bases lay in between. The CDR3 DNA reads TGCGCCAGCAGCCAAGATCAGGGTATAGCCAAAAACATTCAGTACTTC. It is translated as CASSQDQGIAKNIQYF.

This clone showed up just once. The chain carries TRBV2 and TRBJ1-2; D is undetermined. Trimming removed 1 base from V and 7 bases from J, with 19 bases in between. CDR1 is SNHLY, CDR2 FYNNEI, per germline. This CDR3 has 16 amino acids. The CDR3 loop reads CASSEGMKIGRGGYTF. CDR3 in DNA: TGTGCCAGCAGTGAAGGGATGAAGATAGGGCGGGGTGGCTACACCTTC.

The chain couples TRBV28 to TRBJ1-5; possible D gene TRBD1, 5 bases. The germline gives CDR1 MDHEN, CDR2 SYDVKM. Trimming removed 6 bases from V and 4 bases from J, with 10 bases in between. The CDR3 has 13 residues. CDR3 region: CASSDGGNQPQHF. CDR3 nucleotide sequence: TGTGCCAGCAGCGACGGGGGAAATCAGCCCCAGCATTTT. Full variable domain (remainder filled in from reference TRBV28 and TRBJ1-5): DVKVTQSSRYLVKRTGEKVFLECVQDMDHENMFWYRQDPGLGLRLIYFSYDVKMKEKGDIPEGYSVSREKKERFSLILESASTNQTSMYLCASSDGGNQPQHFGDGTRLSIL.

The V and J genes are TRBV28 and TRBJ2-5; D possibly corresponds to TRBD2 (6 bases). The CDR3 covers 17 residues. Germline V gives CDR1 MDHEN, CDR2 SYDVKM. Trimming stripped 7 bases from V and 0 bases from J, with 21 bases between. The CDR3 spells CASNSPLWRGYQETQYF. In DNA form, the CDR3 reads TGTGCCAGCAATTCCCCACTATGGCGGGGATACCAAGAGACCCAGTACTTC.

This chain connects TRBV5-4 to TRBJ2-2, with TRBD2 identical over 8 bases. The ends lost 4 bases at V and 4 bases at J; junction bases unmatched: 6. CDR1 SGHNT and CDR2 YYREEE come from the germline V gene (reference sequence). This CDR3 is 15 amino acids long. The CDR3 DNA follows: TGTGCCAGCAGCCAAGCGGGGGCGATCACCGGGGAGCTGTTTTTT. This encodes CASSQAGAITGELFF.

This rearrangement joins TRBV6-1 to TRBJ1-5, with 7 bases fitting TRBD1. The CDR3 has 16 amino acids. V gave up 4 bases and J gave up 3 bases; unmatched junction bases: 9. Germline V gene sequence: CDR1 MNHNS, CDR2 SASEGT. The CDR3 here is CASSGQTGLLNQPQHF. The DNA for the CDR3 is TGTGCCAGCAGTGGACAGACAGGGTTACTCAATCAGCCCCAGCATTTT.

The chain carries TRBV6-4 and TRBJ2-2; TRBD1 is a possible D gene (5 bases). The CDR3 runs to 15 residues. V gave up 2 bases and J gave up 8 bases, with 15 bases separating them. The germline V gene encodes CDR1 MRHNA and CDR2 SNTAGT. The CDR3 bases are TGTGCCAGCAGTGACCCCCGGACATACAGGGGGGAGCTGTTTTTT. Protein: CASSDPRTYRGELFF.